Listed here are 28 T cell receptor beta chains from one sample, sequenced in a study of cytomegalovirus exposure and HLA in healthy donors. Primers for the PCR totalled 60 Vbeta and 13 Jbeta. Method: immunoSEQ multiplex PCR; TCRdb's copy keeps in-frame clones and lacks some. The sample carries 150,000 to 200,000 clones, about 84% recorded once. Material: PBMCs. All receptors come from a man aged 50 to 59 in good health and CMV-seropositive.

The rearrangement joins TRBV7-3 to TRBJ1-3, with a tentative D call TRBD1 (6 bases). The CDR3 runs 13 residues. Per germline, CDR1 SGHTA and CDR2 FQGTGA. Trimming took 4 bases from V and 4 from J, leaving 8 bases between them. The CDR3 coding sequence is TGTGCCAGCAGCTCCGGACAGGGAAACACCATATATTTT. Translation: CASSSGQGNTIYF.

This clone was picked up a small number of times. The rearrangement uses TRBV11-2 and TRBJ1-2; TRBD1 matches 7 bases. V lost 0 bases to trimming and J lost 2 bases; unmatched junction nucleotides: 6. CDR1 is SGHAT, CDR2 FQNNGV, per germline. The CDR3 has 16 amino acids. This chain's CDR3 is CASSLDVDRANYGYTF. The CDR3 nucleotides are TGTGCCAGCAGCTTAGATGTCGACAGGGCCAACTATGGCTACACCTTC. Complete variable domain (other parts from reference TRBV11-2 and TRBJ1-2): EAGVAQSPRYKIIEKRQSVAFWCNPISGHATLYWYQQILGQGPKLLIQFQNNGVVDDSQLPKDRFSAERLKGVDSTLKIQPAKLEDSAVYLCASSLDVDRANYGYTFGSGTRLTVV.

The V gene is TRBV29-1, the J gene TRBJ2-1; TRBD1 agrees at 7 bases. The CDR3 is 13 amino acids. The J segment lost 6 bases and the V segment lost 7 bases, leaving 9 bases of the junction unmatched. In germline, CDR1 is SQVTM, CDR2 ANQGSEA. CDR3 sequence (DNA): TGCAGCGGCAGACAGGGAAGCTTCAATGAGCAGTTCTTC. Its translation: CSGRQGSFNEQFF.

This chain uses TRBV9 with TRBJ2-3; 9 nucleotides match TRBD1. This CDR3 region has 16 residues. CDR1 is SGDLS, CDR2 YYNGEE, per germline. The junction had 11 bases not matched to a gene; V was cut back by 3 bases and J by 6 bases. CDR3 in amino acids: CASSATGTGLVDTQYF. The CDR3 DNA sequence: TGTGCCAGCAGCGCCACCGGGACAGGGTTAGTGGATACGCAGTATTTT.

The CDR3, as DNA: TGTGCCAGCAGTGGGGGGAGCGAGTGGTACACAGATACGCAGTATTTT. Translated: CASSGGSEWYTDTQYF. The gene calls are TRBV6-6 and TRBJ2-3, with D possibly being TRBD2 (6 bases). V lost 5 bases and J 2 bases, leaving 17 bases between the germline ends. The germline gives CDR1 MNHNY, CDR2 SVGAGI (reference sequence). There are 16 residues in the CDR3.

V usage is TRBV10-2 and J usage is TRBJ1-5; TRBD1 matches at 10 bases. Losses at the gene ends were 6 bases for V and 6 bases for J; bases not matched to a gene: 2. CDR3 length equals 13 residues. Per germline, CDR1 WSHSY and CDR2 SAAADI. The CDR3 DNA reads TGCGCCAGCAGGGACAGGGGGTCTCAGCCCCAGCATTTT. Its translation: CASRDRGSQPQHF.

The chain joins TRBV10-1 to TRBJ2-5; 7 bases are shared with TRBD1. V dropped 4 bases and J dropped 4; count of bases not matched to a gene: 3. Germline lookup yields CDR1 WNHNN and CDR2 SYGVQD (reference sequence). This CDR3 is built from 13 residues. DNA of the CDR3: TGCGCCAGCAGTGTCCGACAGGGAGAGACCCAGTACTTC. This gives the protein CASSVRQGETQYF.

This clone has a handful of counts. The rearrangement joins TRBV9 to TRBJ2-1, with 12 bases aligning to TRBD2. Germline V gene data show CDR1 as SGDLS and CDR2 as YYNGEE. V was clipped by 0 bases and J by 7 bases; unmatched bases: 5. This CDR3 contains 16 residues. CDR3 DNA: TGTGCCAGCAGCGTAGCAGGGACTAGCGGGTTAAATGAGCAGTTCTTC. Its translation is CASSVAGTSGLNEQFF.

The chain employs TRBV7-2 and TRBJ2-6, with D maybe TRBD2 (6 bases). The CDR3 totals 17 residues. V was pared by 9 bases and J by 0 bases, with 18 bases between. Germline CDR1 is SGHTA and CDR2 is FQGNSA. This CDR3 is CASPPLAGSSGANVLTF. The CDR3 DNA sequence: TGTGCCAGTCCCCCCCTTGCGGGGAGCTCTGGGGCCAACGTCCTGACTTTC. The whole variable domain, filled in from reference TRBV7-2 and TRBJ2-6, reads GAGVSQSPSNKVTEKGKDVELRCDPISGHTALYWYRQSLGQGLEFLIYFQGNSAPDKSGLPSDRFSAERTGGSVSTLTIQRTQQEDSAVYLCASPPLAGSSGANVLTFGAGSRLTVL.

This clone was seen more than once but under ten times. CDR3 sequence reads: CASSPAGAGNTIYF. CDR3 bases: TGTGCCAGCAGCCCAGCGGGAGCGGGAAACACCATATATTTT. The J gene is TRBJ1-3, the V gene TRBV7-9; the D is unclear. The CDR3 length is 14 residues. The germline V gene has CDR1 SEHNR and CDR2 FQNEAQ (reference sequence). Deletions cut 5 bases from V and 4 bases from J, with 12 bases between.

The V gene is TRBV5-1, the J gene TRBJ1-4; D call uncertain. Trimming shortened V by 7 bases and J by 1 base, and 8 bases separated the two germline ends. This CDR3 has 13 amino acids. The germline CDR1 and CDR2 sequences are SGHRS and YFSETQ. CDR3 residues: CASREGTNEKLFF. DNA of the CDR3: TGCGCCAGCCGGGAGGGAACTAATGAAAAACTGTTTTTT.

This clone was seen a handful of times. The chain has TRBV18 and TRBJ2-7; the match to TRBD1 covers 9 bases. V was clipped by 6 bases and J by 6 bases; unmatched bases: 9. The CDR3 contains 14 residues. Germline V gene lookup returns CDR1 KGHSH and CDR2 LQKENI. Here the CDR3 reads CASSQQGASSEQYF. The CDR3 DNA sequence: TGTGCCAGCTCGCAACAGGGGGCAAGCTCCGAGCAGTACTTC.

CDR3 protein: CAISENNRGGSTDTQYF. The CDR3 nucleotides are TGTGCCATCAGTGAAAACAACAGGGGTGGAAGCACAGATACGCAGTATTTT. V and J are TRBV10-3 and TRBJ2-3, with TRBD1 matching over 7 bases. The germline CDR1 and CDR2 sequences are ENHRY and SYGVKD. The CDR3 runs 17 residues. The V and J ends lost 3 bases and 0 bases, in that order; junction bases with no gene match: 9.

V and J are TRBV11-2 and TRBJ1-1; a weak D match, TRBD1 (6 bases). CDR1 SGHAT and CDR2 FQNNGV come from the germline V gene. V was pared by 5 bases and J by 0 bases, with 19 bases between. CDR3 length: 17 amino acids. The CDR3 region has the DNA TGTGCCAGCAGCCCCAGGGGTTCACCTTTGATGAACACTGAAGCTTTCTTT. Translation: CASSPRGSPLMNTEAFF.

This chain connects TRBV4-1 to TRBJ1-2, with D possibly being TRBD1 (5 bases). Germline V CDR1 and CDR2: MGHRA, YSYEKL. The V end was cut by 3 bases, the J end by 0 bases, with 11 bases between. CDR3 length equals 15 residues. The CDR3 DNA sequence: TGCGCCAGCAGCCAGACGACAGTCGCTAACTATGGCTACACCTTC. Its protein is CASSQTTVANYGYTF.

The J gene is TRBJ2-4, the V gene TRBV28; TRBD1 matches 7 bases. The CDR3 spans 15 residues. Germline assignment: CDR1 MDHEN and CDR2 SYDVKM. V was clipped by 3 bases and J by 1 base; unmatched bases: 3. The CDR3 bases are TGTGCCAGCAGTTTTACGGGACAGGCCAAAAACATTCAGTACTTC. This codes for CASSFTGQAKNIQYF. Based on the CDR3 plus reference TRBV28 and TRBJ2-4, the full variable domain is DVKVTQSSRYLVKRTGEKVFLECVQDMDHENMFWYRQDPGLGLRLIYFSYDVKMKEKGDIPEGYSVSREKKERFSLILESASTNQTSMYLCASSFTGQAKNIQYFGAGTRLSVL.

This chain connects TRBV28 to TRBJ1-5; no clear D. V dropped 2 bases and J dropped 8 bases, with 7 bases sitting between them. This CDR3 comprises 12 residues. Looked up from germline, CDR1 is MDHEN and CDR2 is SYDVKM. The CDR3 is CASSLGGKPQHF. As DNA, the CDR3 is TGTGCCAGCAGTTTAGGAGGGAAGCCCCAGCATTTT.

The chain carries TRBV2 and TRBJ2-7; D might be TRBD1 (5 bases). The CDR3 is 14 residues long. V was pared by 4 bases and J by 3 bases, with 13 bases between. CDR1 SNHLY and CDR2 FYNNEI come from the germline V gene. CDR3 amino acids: CASSGQGGYYEQYF. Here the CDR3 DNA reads TGTGCCAGCAGTGGGCAGGGTGGATACTACGAGCAGTACTTC.

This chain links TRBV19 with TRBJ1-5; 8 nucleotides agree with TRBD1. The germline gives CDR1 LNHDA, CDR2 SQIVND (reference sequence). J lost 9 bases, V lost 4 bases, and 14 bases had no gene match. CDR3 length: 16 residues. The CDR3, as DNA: TGTGCCAGTAGTACCCAGGTACAGGGACAGGAGCGGCCCCAGCATTTT. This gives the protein CASSTQVQGQERPQHF.

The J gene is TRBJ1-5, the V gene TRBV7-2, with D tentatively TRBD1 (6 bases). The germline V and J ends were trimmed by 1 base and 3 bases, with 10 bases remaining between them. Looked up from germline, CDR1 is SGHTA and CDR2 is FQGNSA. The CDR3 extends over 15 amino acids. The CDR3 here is CASSLDRAPNQPQHF. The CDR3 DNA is TGTGCCAGCAGCTTAGACAGGGCTCCCAATCAGCCCCAGCATTTT.

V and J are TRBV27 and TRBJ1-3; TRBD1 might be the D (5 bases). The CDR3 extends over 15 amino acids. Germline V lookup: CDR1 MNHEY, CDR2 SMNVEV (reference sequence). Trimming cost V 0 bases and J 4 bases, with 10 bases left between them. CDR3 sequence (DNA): TGTGCCAGCAGTTTATCGGCGGGGGAAGGAAACACCATATATTTT. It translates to CASSLSAGEGNTIYF.

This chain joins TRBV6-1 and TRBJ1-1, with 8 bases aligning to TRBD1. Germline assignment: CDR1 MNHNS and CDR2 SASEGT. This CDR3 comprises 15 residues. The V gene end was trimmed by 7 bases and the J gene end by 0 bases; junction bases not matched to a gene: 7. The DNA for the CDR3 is TGTGCCAGCACCGAAGGACAGGGCATGAACACTGAAGCTTTCTTT. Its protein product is CASTEGQGMNTEAFF.

The CDR3 here is CASRSSGQFYEQYF. DNA of the CDR3: TGTGCCAGCAGGTCCTCGGGACAGTTCTACGAGCAGTACTTC. The V gene is TRBV6-5, the J gene TRBJ2-7; 7 nucleotides agree with TRBD1. V trimming: 6 bases; J trimming: 3 bases; junction bases outside the gene matches: 8. The CDR3 is 14 residues long. Germline V gives CDR1 MNHEY, CDR2 SVGAGI.

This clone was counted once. The DNA for the CDR3 is TGTGCCATCACCACTAAGGAGGATTACGAGCAGTACTTC. Its protein is CAITTKEDYEQYF. J is TRBJ2-7 and V is TRBV10-3, with D maybe TRBD2 (5 bases). The V gene lost 7 bases and the J gene lost 4 bases, with 14 bases spanning the gap. The CDR3 has 13 residues. Germline loops: CDR1 ENHRY, CDR2 SYGVKD.

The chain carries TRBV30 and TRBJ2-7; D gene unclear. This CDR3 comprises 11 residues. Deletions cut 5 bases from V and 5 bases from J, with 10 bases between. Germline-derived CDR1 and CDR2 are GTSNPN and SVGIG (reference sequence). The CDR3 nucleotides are TGTGCCTGGGATTTGGGCCACGAGCAGTACTTC. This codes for CAWDLGHEQYF.

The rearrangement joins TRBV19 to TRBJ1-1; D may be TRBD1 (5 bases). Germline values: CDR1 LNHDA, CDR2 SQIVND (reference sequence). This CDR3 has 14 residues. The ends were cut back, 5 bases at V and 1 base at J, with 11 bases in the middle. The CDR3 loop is CASSPIGGNTEAFF. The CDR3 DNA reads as TGTGCCAGTAGTCCCATCGGGGGGAACACTGAAGCTTTCTTT.

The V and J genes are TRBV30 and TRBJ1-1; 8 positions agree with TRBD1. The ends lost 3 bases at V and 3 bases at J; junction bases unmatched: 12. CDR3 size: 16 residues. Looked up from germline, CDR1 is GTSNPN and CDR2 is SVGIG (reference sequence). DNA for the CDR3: TGTGCCTGGAGCGGAGACAGGGGCGTTGGGGACACTGAAGCTTTCTTT. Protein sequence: CAWSGDRGVGDTEAFF.

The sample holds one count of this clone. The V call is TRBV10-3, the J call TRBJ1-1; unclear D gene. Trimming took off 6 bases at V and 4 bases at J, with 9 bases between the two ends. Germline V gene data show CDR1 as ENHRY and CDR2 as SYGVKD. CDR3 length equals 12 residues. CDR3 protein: CAIRAGFTEAFF. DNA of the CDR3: TGTGCCATCAGAGCGGGATTCACTGAAGCTTTCTTT.